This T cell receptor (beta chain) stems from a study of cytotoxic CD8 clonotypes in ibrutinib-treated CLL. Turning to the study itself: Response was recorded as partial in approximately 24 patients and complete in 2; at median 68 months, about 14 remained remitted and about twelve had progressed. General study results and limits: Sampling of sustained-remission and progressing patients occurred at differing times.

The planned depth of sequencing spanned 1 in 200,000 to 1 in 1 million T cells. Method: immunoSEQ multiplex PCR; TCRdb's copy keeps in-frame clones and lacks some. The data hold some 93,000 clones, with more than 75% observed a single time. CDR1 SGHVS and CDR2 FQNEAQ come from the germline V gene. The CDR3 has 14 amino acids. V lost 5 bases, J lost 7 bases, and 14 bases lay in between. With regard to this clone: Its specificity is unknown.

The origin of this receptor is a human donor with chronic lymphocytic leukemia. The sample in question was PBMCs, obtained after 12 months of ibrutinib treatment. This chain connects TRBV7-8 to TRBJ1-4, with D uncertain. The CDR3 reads CASSQTPQAEKLFF. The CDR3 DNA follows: TGTGCCAGCAGCCAGACCCCGCAGGCTGAAAAACTGTTTTTT. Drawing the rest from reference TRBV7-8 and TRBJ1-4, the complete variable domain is GAGVSQSPRYKVAKRGQDVALRCDPISGHVSLFWYQQALGQGPEFLTYFQNEAQLDKSGLPSDRFFAERPEGSVSTLKIQRTQQEDSAVYLCASSQTPQAEKLFFGSGTQLSVL.